These 12 T cell receptor beta chains were sequenced from one sample in a study of T-cell reconstitution after alpha-beta-depleted transplantation in children. The study, taken as a whole, reports: T cells produced anew were the main source of T-cell counts and diversity one year after transplant.

Their antigen targets remain unknown. Unique molecular identifiers were used in preparing the TCRbeta library. TCRdb itself ran the PCR reads through MiXCR, one entry per CDR3 protein. This sample has about 300,000 distinct CDR3 sequences, with over 7.5% found just once. The specimen comprised peripheral blood, sampled 360 days after TCRalphabeta/CD19-depleted stem cell transplant. Receptors originate from a female patient aged 2 to 10 who had a stem cell transplant for Fanconi anemia, so the T cells may come from the graft donor.

This clonotype has at least ten counts. DNA for the CDR3: TGCAGTGCCTGGACAAGGCAAGAGACCCAGTACTTC. Translated: CSAWTRQETQYF. V and J are TRBV20-1 and TRBJ2-5, with a possible D match to TRBD1 (5 bases). CDR1 and CDR2 from the germline V gene are DFQATT and SNEGSKA (reference sequence). Trimming removed 6 bases at V and 2 bases at J, with 10 bases between. The CDR3 runs 12 residues.

The J gene is TRBJ2-1, the V gene TRBV20-1; a weak D match, TRBD1 (5 bases). CDR1 DFQATT and CDR2 SNEGSKA come from the germline V gene (reference sequence). This CDR3 is built from 14 residues. V was clipped by 6 bases and J by 0 bases, with 12 bases between them. The CDR3 here is CSAQDSSSYNEQFF. The CDR3, as DNA: TGCAGTGCACAAGACAGTAGCTCCTACAATGAGCAGTTCTTC.

V usage is TRBV6-1 and J usage is TRBJ2-5; 9 bases map to TRBD2. This CDR3 comprises 16 residues. With V trimmed by 6 bases and J by 5 bases, 13 bases remained unmatched. In germline, CDR1 is MNHNS, CDR2 SASEGT. The CDR3: CASRPLAGWAPETQYF. The CDR3 DNA reads TGTGCCAGCAGGCCTCTAGCGGGGTGGGCCCCGGAGACCCAGTACTTC.

This clonotype showed up just a few times. The V and J genes are TRBV25-1 and TRBJ1-1; D is unresolved. CDR1 MGHDK and CDR2 SYGVNS come from the germline V gene. V was clipped by 4 bases and J by 1 base, with 7 bases between them. The CDR3 loop spans 13 amino acids. This CDR3 reads CASSVQTNTEAFF. The CDR3 region has the DNA TGTGCCAGCAGTGTACAGACGAACACTGAAGCTTTCTTT.

This clonotype was picked up many times. The chain has TRBV29-1 and TRBJ2-1; 7 bases agree with TRBD2. This CDR3 contains 13 residues. Germline-derived CDR1 and CDR2 are SQVTM and ANQGSEA. Trimming at V came to 1 base and at J to 5 bases, leaving 2 bases not matched to a gene. CDR3 nucleotide sequence: TGCAGCGTTGAAGTGACTAGCCACAATGAGCAGTTCTTC. It codes for CSVEVTSHNEQFF.

As to this clonotype: At one end, the junction sequence differs from germline, possibly due to a read error. The V call is TRBV27, the J call TRBJ2-5; TRBD2 agrees at 9 bases. Germline V gene data show CDR1 as MNHEY and CDR2 as SMNVEV (reference sequence). The CDR3 is 18 residues long. The CDR3 bases are TGTACCAGCAGCCCTACAGCGGGACTAGCTCTCGGTCAAGGGACCCAGTACTTC. Translating it yields CTSSPTAGLALGQGTQYF.

This clonotype came up many times. The chain recombines TRBV28 with TRBJ2-7; possibly TRBD1 or TRBD2 for D (5 bases each). CDR1 and CDR2 from the germline V gene are MDHEN and SYDVKM. Trimming shortened V by 8 bases and J by 2 bases, and 13 bases separated the two germline ends. This CDR3 comprises 13 residues. The DNA for the CDR3 is TGTGCCAGCGTATCCGGGACGACCTACGAGCAGTACTTC. As protein: CASVSGTTYEQYF.

The chain employs TRBV24-1 and TRBJ2-5; perhaps TRBD1 as D (8 bases). There are 23 residues in the CDR3. The V end was cut by 0 bases, the J end by 4 bases, with 35 bases between. Looked up from germline, CDR1 is KGHDR and CDR2 is SFDVKD. CDR3 bases: TGTGCCACCAGTGATTTGCGCCGGGACAGGAGAAGAACCGGGACTATTAAAGTAGAGACCCAGTACTTC. This translates into CATSDLRRDRRRTGTIKVETQYF.

This clonotype has only a few counts. The J gene is TRBJ2-2, the V gene TRBV5-4; maybe TRBD1 (6 bases). V lost 3 bases to trimming and J lost 3 bases, with 12 bases between them. Germline V gives CDR1 SGHNT, CDR2 YYREEE (reference sequence). The CDR3 is 15 amino acids. Here the CDR3 DNA reads TGTGCCAGCAGCTCCGGGACACGTCACACCGGGGAGCTGTTTTTT. Amino acid sequence: CASSSGTRHTGELFF.

This clonotype was recorded a few times. V gene TRBV7-6 combines with J gene TRBJ2-7; 7 bases are shared with TRBD1. The CDR3 loop spans 16 amino acids. The germline gives CDR1 SGHVS, CDR2 FNYEAQ. The junction had 12 bases not matched to a gene; V was cut back by 0 bases and J by 7 bases. The CDR3, as DNA: TGTGCCAGCAGCTTAGCAAGCGCCCAGGGGGAAGTTGAGCAGTACTTC. Its protein product is CASSLASAQGEVEQYF.

This clonotype was seen a handful of times. The chain has TRBV5-6 and TRBJ1-1; D uncertain. This CDR3 is 12 amino acids long. V lost 3 bases and J lost 7, with 10 bases in between. CDR1 is SGHDT and CDR2 is YYEEEE in the germline V gene. The CDR3 sequence: CASSYGSFEAFF. The CDR3 DNA sequence: TGTGCCAGCAGCTACGGGTCGTTTGAAGCTTTCTTT.

A few counts support this clonotype. The V call is TRBV5-1, the J call TRBJ1-1; D is unclear. V lost 0 bases and J lost 1, with 7 bases in between. This CDR3 is 14 amino acids long. CDR1 SGHRS and CDR2 YFSETQ come from the germline V gene. CDR3 sequence: CASSLDVKNTEAFF. The CDR3 DNA reads TGCGCCAGCAGCTTGGACGTCAAGAACACTGAAGCTTTCTTT.